The TCR beta chain described here comes from a study of PD-L1 blockade in urothelial cancer. On the study more broadly: Bladder-origin urothelial cancer in males covered most of the roughly 29 patients. Researchers looked at the blood 3 weeks (second dose) and 6 weeks after treatment began.

The V gene end was trimmed by 11 bases and the J gene end by 4 bases; junction bases not matched to a gene: 13. The CDR3 consists of 18 residues. Germline CDR1 SGHTA, CDR2 FQGTGA. Clones were read by immunoSEQ multiplex PCR, and TCRdb kept only the in-frame ones, dropping some. The data show around 33,000 clones, over 70% seen once. The material sequenced was PBMCs, taken around atezolizumab (anti-PD-L1) treatment. The sequence came from an older man with urothelial cancer. V usage is TRBV7-3 and J usage is TRBJ2-6; 14 positions match TRBD2. The CDR3 bases are TGTGCCGGACAAAGACTAGCGGGAGGGCCGGGCGGGGCCAACGTCCTGACTTTC. Translated, it gives CAGQRLAGGPGGANVLTF.